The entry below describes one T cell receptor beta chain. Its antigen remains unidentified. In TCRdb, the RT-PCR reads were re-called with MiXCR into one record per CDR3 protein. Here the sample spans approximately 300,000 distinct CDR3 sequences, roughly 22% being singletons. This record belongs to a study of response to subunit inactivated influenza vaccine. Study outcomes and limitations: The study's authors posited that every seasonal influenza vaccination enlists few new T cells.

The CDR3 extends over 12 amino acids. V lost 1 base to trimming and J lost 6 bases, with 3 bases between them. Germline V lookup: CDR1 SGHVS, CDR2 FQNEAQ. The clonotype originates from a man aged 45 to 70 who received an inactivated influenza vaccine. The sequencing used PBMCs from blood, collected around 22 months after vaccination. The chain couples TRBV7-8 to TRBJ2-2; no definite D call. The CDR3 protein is CASSLVSGELFF. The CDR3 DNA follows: TGTGCCAGCAGCTTAGTGTCCGGGGAGCTGTTTTTT.